Presented here are 27 T cell receptor beta chains from one specimen sequenced in a study of tissue T cells after allogeneic stem cell transplantation (dated by TCRdb to the early 2020s). Sample time point, as interpreted from the label and publication: mouse harvest day 14 after allogeneic transplant. Each mouse graft, delivered by tail vein injection, combined 10^6 splenic CD5+ T cells with 10^7 T-cell-depleted bone marrow cells. The library relied on the immunoSEQ multiplex PCR assay. The table comes from immuneACCESS by way of TCRdb, which keeps in-frame sequences with V and J called. Part of the clones is missing from these tables; in studies checked, under half for an unresolved V gene and the rest for unknown reasons. Counted in this sample were 7,800 or so clones; approximately 35% of them appeared once. The ten largest account for around 3% of the sample. The source material was skin. The receptors originated from a female BALB/c mouse given C57BL/6 T cells with graft-versus-host disease after an allogeneic hematopoietic cell transplant.

A remark on this clone: The genes are named according to mouse. The sequenced fragment ends 1 residue before the CDR3 boundary, so the rest is inferred from the germline J gene. The J gene is TRBJ1-4, the V gene TRBV1, with unresolved D. Trimming took 0 bases from V and 8 from J, leaving 4 bases between them. This CDR3 is built from 12 residues. CDR1 is NSQYPW, CDR2 LRSPGD, per germline (reference sequence). Partial CDR3 DNA: TGCACCTGCAGTGCAGATCAGGAAAGATTATTT. Its protein product is CTCSADQERLF. The whole CDR3 protein is CTCSADQERLFF.

There are a few counts of this clone. Gene names are the mouse ones. Sequencing ends 1 residue short of the CDR3 end; the germline J gene provides the rest. V and J are TRBV3 and TRBJ1-4, with TRBD1 matching 8 bases. V gave up 2 bases and J gave up 4 bases; unmatched junction bases: 6. CDR1 and CDR2 from the germline V gene are SNHLY and FYNGKV (reference sequence). The CDR3 runs to 16 residues. The sequenced part of the CDR3 DNA is TGTGCCAGCAGCTTAAGGGCAGGGGGCGGCAACGAAAGATTATTT. Protein: CASSLRAGGGNERLF. The entire CDR3 protein is CASSLRAGGGNERLFF.

A word on this clone: The gene symbols are mouse symbols. The read halts 1 residue ahead of the CDR3 end, with the missing end drawn from the germline J gene. The chain is built from TRBV26 and TRBJ1-1; 9 bases fit TRBD1. The V and J ends lost 6 bases and 0 bases, in that order; junction bases with no gene match: 8. The CDR3 length is 16 residues. Germline CDR1 reads KGHPV; CDR2 reads FQNQEV (reference sequence). The CDR3 sequence: CASSLRTGDANTEVFF. CDR3 DNA (partial): TGTGCCAGCAGCCTAAGGACAGGGGATGCAAACACAGAAGTCTTC. The entire variable domain, with the rest obtained from reference TRBV26 and TRBJ1-1, is as follows: NSKVIQTPRYLVKGQGQKAKMRCIPEKGHPVVFWYQQNKNNEFKFLINFQNQEVLQQIDMTEKRFSAECPSNSPCSLEIQSSEAGDSALYLCASSLRTGDANTEVFFGKGTRLTVV.

Comments on this clone: Gene and germline names: mouse. The CDR3 end lies 1 residue beyond the end of the read and is filled in from the germline J gene. This chain uses TRBV26 with TRBJ2-1; 9 nucleotides align to TRBD1. The germline V gene encodes CDR1 KGHPV and CDR2 FQNQEV (reference sequence). The junction had 2 bases not matched to a gene; V was cut back by 3 bases and J by 5 bases. The CDR3 runs to 14 residues. The CDR3 sequence: CASSLGTGNAEQFF. CDR3 bases read: TGTGCCAGCAGTCTCGGGACAGGGAATGCTGAGCAGTTC. Full variable domain (missing parts from reference TRBV26 and TRBJ2-1): NSKVIQTPRYLVKGQGQKAKMRCIPEKGHPVVFWYQQNKNNEFKFLINFQNQEVLQQIDMTEKRFSAECPSNSPCSLEIQSSEAGDSALYLCASSLGTGNAEQFFGPGTRLTVL.

This clone is categorized as medium-sized. Germline and genes: mouse. The CDR3 extends 1 residue past the end of the read, so its final part is completed from the germline J gene. V and J are TRBV16 and TRBJ2-7, with TRBD2 identical over 8 bases. Trimming took 5 bases from V and 6 from J; bases not matched to a gene: 9. CDR1 and CDR2 (germline): SGHSA, FRNQAP. The CDR3 has 14 amino acids. The covered CDR3 bases are TGTGCAAGCAGCCTAGGGGGGGGGCGCGTTGAACAGTAC. It translates to CASSLGGGRVEQY. The full CDR3 sequence reads CASSLGGGRVEQYF.

Turning to this clone: Here the gene names and germline are mouse. Read sequence stops 1 residue before the CDR3 end, and the germline J gene provides the missing end. The chain has TRBV1 and TRBJ2-1; 10 nucleotides agree with TRBD1. Germline loops: CDR1 NSQYPW, CDR2 LRSPGD (reference sequence). Trimming cost V 3 bases and J 3 bases; bases outside gene matches: 2. The CDR3 length is 15 residues. The CDR3 spells CTCSARDRGYAEQFF. The sequenced part of the CDR3 DNA is TGCACCTGCAGTGCTCGGGACAGGGGCTATGCTGAGCAGTTC.

A remark on this clone: Genes here carry mouse names. The sequence runs out 1 residue before the end of the CDR3; the remainder is reconstructed from the germline J gene. The chain carries TRBV23 and TRBJ2-3; the table's D call, TRBD1, was not checked against the DNA. The CDR3 consists of 14 residues. Germline CDR1 reads KGHTA; CDR2 reads FQNQQP. The CDR3 loop is CSSSQVQGAETLYF. CDR3 bases read: TGCTCCAGCAGCCAGGTACAGGGTGCAGAAACGCTGTAT.

In its sample, this clone was seen a few times. Genes here carry mouse names. The DNA ends 1 residue before the CDR3 does, and the rest of the CDR3 is filled in from the germline J gene. This sequence joins TRBV16 and TRBJ2-1; TRBD1 is a possible D gene (5 bases). The CDR3 loop spans 14 amino acids. Germline CDR1 SGHSA, CDR2 FRNQAP. Between the trimmed V and J ends, which lost 3 bases and 0 bases, there was a span of 6 bases. CDR3 loop: CASSFQGNYAEQFF. The part of the CDR3 DNA that was read is TGTGCAAGCAGCTTCCAGGGTAACTATGCTGAGCAGTTC.

With regard to this clone: Genes and germline come from the mouse. The read ends 1 residue shy of where the CDR3 ends; the end is completed using the germline J gene. The V call is TRBV23, the J call TRBJ2-5; the tabulated D call, TRBD2, remains unverified against the DNA. The CDR3 length is 14 residues. Germline CDR1 KGHTA, CDR2 FQNQQP. CDR3 amino acids: CSSSHWGGQDTQYF. CDR3 bases read: TGCTCCAGCAGTCACTGGGGGGGTCAAGACACCCAGTAC. Full variable domain (remainder filled in from reference TRBV23 and TRBJ2-5): DAAVTQKPRYLIKMKGQEAEMKCIPEKGHTAVFWYQQKQSKELKFLIYFQNQQPLDQIDMVKERFSAVCPSSSLCSLGIRTCEAEDSALYLCSSSHWGGQDTQYFGPGTRLLVL.

There are a few counts of this clone. The listed genes are named as in mouse. The CDR3 goes on 1 residue after the read ends, and that part is filled in from the germline J gene. V is TRBV26 and J is TRBJ1-4; D is undetermined. The germline gives CDR1 KGHPV, CDR2 FQNQEV (reference sequence). Trimming stripped 0 bases from V and 4 bases from J, with 9 bases between. CDR3 length: 15 residues. Here the CDR3 reads CASSLSIQINERLFF. The sequenced part of the CDR3 DNA is TGTGCCAGCAGTCTGTCGATCCAGATCAACGAAAGATTATTT.

To note about this clone: Gene names follow the mouse nomenclature. The observed sequence ends 1 residue before the CDR3 terminus, with the missing tail filled in from the germline J gene. V usage is TRBV13-1 and J usage is TRBJ2-3; 8 bases agree with TRBD2. There are 16 residues in the CDR3. The V gene end was trimmed by 1 base and the J gene end by 0 bases; junction bases not matched to a gene: 4. Germline CDR1 reads NSHNY; CDR2 reads SYGAGN. The CDR3 here is CASSDFWGASAETLYF. The sequenced part of the CDR3 DNA is TGTGCCAGCAGTGATTTCTGGGGGGCTAGTGCAGAAACGCTGTAT.

About this clone itself: These gene names are mouse names. The read halts 1 residue ahead of the CDR3 end, with the missing end drawn from the germline J gene. J is TRBJ2-4 and V is TRBV20; TRBD1 matches 10 bases. This CDR3 is 14 amino acids long. CDR1 and CDR2 from the germline V gene are GFQATS and STVNSAI. The V and J ends lost 5 bases and 5 bases, in that order; junction bases with no gene match: 7. Partial CDR3 DNA: TGTGGTGCTTCCGGGACAGGGGTGAGAAACACCTTGTAC. Amino acids: CGASGTGVRNTLY. The complete CDR3 sequence is CGASGTGVRNTLYF.

Worth noting for this clone: Relative to the germline gene, one junction end is altered; a read error may explain this. Gene names denote mouse genes. The CDR3 extends 1 residue past the end of the read, so its final part is completed from the germline J gene. V is TRBV20 and J is TRBJ2-2, with 10 bases matching TRBD2. The CDR3 length is 14 residues. CDR1 GFQATS and CDR2 STVNSAI come from the germline V gene. The CDR3 spells CGARDWGNTGQLYF. CDR3 DNA, as far as it was read: TGTGGTGCAAGGGACTGGGGAAACACCGGGCAGCTCTAC.

Of note for this clone: Here the gene names and germline are mouse. The sequenced fragment ends 1 residue before the CDR3 boundary, so the rest is inferred from the germline J gene. V gene TRBV13-2 combines with J gene TRBJ1-1; 8 bases align to TRBD1. Germline V lookup: CDR1 NNHNN, CDR2 SYGAGS (reference sequence). The CDR3 is 14 amino acids. Losses at the gene ends were 2 bases for V and 1 base for J; bases not matched to a gene: 1. CDR3 sequence reads: CASGDGQGNTEVFF. The sequenced part of the CDR3 DNA is TGTGCCAGCGGTGACGGACAGGGGAACACAGAAGTCTTC.

This clone has just a few counts. All gene names here are mouse names. From the germline J gene comes the end of the CDR3, since the read stops 1 residue before it. The V gene is TRBV12-2, the J gene TRBJ1-1; 9 bases match TRBD1. This CDR3 has 14 residues. The germline CDR1 and CDR2 sequences are SGHLS and HYDKME. J gave up 5 bases and V 0 bases, and 3 bases lay outside the gene matches. CDR3 DNA, as far as it was read: TGTGCCAGCTCTCTCGGACAGGGGAGGACAGAAGTCTTC. This gives the protein CASSLGQGRTEVF. The whole CDR3 is CASSLGQGRTEVFF.

A word on this clone: Gene names denote mouse genes. The sequenced fragment ends 1 residue before the CDR3 boundary, so the rest is inferred from the germline J gene. The genes are TRBV26 and TRBJ1-6, with D possibly being TRBD1 (5 bases). TRBJ1-6 is an ORF, with its function uncertain. Trimming pared 4 bases from V and 3 bases from J, leaving 7 bases between. CDR3 size: 14 residues. Per germline, CDR1 KGHPV and CDR2 FQNQEV (reference sequence). The CDR3 sequence: CASSPDSYNSPLYF. The part of the CDR3 DNA that was read is TGTGCCAGCAGTCCCGACAGCTATAATTCGCCCCTCTAC.

Worth noting for this clone: Genes here carry mouse names. The CDR3 end falls 1 residue outside the read, so it is completed with the germline J gene. The chain carries TRBV26 and TRBJ2-1; a possible D gene is TRBD2 (7 bases). The V end was cut by 0 bases, the J end by 7 bases, with 13 bases between. Germline V CDR1 and CDR2: KGHPV, FQNQEV (reference sequence). CDR3 size: 15 residues. The CDR3 here is CASSLSWGAGAEQFF. The covered CDR3 bases are TGTGCCAGCAGTCTGTCGTGGGGGGCAGGGGCTGAGCAGTTC.

This clone has a handful of counts. The gene symbols are mouse symbols. The read is 1 residue too short to cover the CDR3 end, so that end is filled in from the germline J gene. The sample has other DNA sequences that encode this CDR3 too. The gene calls are TRBV3 and TRBJ2-5, with 10 nucleotides matching TRBD2. Per the germline V gene, CDR1 is SNHLY and CDR2 is FYNGKV (reference sequence). CDR3 length: 13 residues. V gave up 5 bases and J gave up 6 bases; unmatched junction bases: 2. Partial CDR3 DNA: TGTGCCAGCAGCCTACTGGGGGGGGACACCCAGTAC. Translation: CASSLLGGDTQY. The entire CDR3 reads CASSLLGGDTQYF.

As regards this clone: Gene labels here are mouse ones. The read is 1 residue too short to cover the CDR3 end, so that end is filled in from the germline J gene. V is TRBV26 and J is TRBJ2-1, with a tentative D call TRBD1 (6 bases). CDR3 length: 14 residues. The V end lost 4 bases, the J end lost 4 bases, and 11 bases lay between the germline ends. Germline-derived CDR1 and CDR2 are KGHPV and FQNQEV (reference sequence). The CDR3 sequence: CASSPTGGYAEQFF. CDR3 bases read: TGTGCCAGCAGTCCGACAGGTGGGTATGCTGAGCAGTTC.

Concerning this clone: These gene names are mouse names. Read data end 1 residue before the CDR3 end; the end is taken from the germline J gene. The V call is TRBV2, the J call TRBJ2-5, with D perhaps TRBD1 (5 bases). V was pared by 0 bases and J by 0 bases, with 10 bases between. Per the germline V gene, CDR1 is LGHNA and CDR2 is YSYQKL. The CDR3 has 16 amino acids. CDR3 DNA (partial): TGTGCCAGCAGCCAAGATGAGAGGGGAAACCAAGACACCCAGTAC. Its protein product is CASSQDERGNQDTQY. The full CDR3 protein reads CASSQDERGNQDTQYF.

To note about this clone: Mouse names are used for the genes. The read is 1 residue too short to cover the CDR3 end, so that end is filled in from the germline J gene. V gene TRBV14 combines with J gene TRBJ1-4; 10 bases align to TRBD1. Losses at the gene ends were 1 base for V and 7 bases for J; bases not matched to a gene: 4. The CDR3 loop spans 15 amino acids. Per germline, CDR1 SGHDT and CDR2 FRDEAV. The DNA read from the CDR3 is TGTGCCAGCAGTTTCCTGACAGGGGGCAGCGAAAGATTATTT. It is translated as CASSFLTGGSERLF. In full, the CDR3 is CASSFLTGGSERLFF.

Only a few counts were recorded for this clone. Genes here carry mouse names. The DNA ends 1 residue before the CDR3 does, and the rest of the CDR3 is filled in from the germline J gene. The rearrangement joins TRBV26 to TRBJ2-3; 8 nucleotides line up with TRBD2. Per the germline V gene, CDR1 is KGHPV and CDR2 is FQNQEV (reference sequence). The CDR3 is 16 residues long. Germline trimming cut 4 bases from V and 0 bases from J; bases unmatched to any gene: 6. The CDR3 loop reads CASSPGLGFSAETLYF. The CDR3 DNA, read in part, is TGTGCCAGCAGTCCCGGACTGGGATTTAGTGCAGAAACGCTGTAT.

Details on this clone: Gene names denote mouse genes. The read falls 1 residue short of the CDR3 end, and the missing part is taken from the germline J gene. The chain combines TRBV3 with TRBJ2-2; TRBD1 or TRBD2 may be the D gene (5 bases each). Germline values: CDR1 SNHLY, CDR2 FYNGKV (reference sequence). Between the trimmed V and J ends, which lost 1 base and 7 bases, there was a span of 10 bases. The CDR3 is 14 residues long. The DNA read from the CDR3 is TGTGCCAGCAGCTTAGTTAGGGACGGCGGGCAGCTCTAC. The encoded protein is CASSLVRDGGQLY. The CDR3, in full, reads CASSLVRDGGQLYF. Using reference TRBV3 and TRBJ2-2 for the parts outside the CDR3, the full variable domain is GPKVLQIPSHQIIDMGQMVTLNCDPVSNHLYFYWYKQILGQQMEFLVNFYNGKVMEKSKLFKDQFSVERPDGSYFTLKIQPTALEDSAVYFCASSLVRDGGQLYFGEGSKLTVL.

As concerns this clone: Mouse names are used for the genes. The CDR3 is cut off 1 residue early in the read; its end comes from the germline J gene. The rearrangement uses TRBV26 and TRBJ2-1; 9 bases line up with TRBD2. Germline-derived CDR1 and CDR2 are KGHPV and FQNQEV (reference sequence). The CDR3 totals 15 residues. V gave up 4 bases and J gave up 4 bases; unmatched junction bases: 5. CDR3 in amino acids: CASSRRGLGYAEQFF. The sequenced part of the CDR3 DNA is TGTGCCAGCAGTCGAAGAGGACTGGGGTATGCTGAGCAGTTC.

On this clone: The gene symbols are mouse symbols. The read ends 1 residue early relative to the CDR3; the germline J gene fills the gap. The rearrangement links TRBV26 to TRBJ1-2; TRBD1 matches 8 bases. V lost 0 bases to trimming and J lost 4 bases; unmatched junction nucleotides: 7. Germline CDR1 KGHPV, CDR2 FQNQEV (reference sequence). This CDR3 is built from 16 residues. CDR3 DNA (partial): TGTGCCAGCAGTCTGTCGTGGACAGGGAGGGGCTCCGACTACACC. Its protein product is CASSLSWTGRGSDYT. The entire CDR3 is CASSLSWTGRGSDYTF.

This clone is deemed medium-sized. The genes are named according to mouse. Read coverage stops 1 residue before the CDR3 terminus; the germline J gene supplies the remainder. The chain links TRBV26 to TRBJ2-5; D is unresolved. V lost 2 bases, J lost 0 bases, and 6 bases lay in between. CDR1 KGHPV and CDR2 FQNQEV come from the germline V gene (reference sequence). The CDR3 totals 14 residues. The covered CDR3 bases are TGTGCCAGCAGTCTGGCAGTTAACCAAGACACCCAGTAC. Translating gives CASSLAVNQDTQY. The CDR3 in its entirety is CASSLAVNQDTQYF.

On this clone: Mouse names are used for the genes. The CDR3 end falls 1 residue outside the read, so it is completed with the germline J gene. The chain combines TRBV26 with TRBJ2-2; 8 nucleotides agree with TRBD2. V was clipped by 6 bases and J by 0 bases; unmatched bases: 3. The V gene's germline CDR1 is KGHPV and CDR2 FQNQEV (reference sequence). The CDR3 sequence is 15 residues long. The CDR3 reads CASRRLGPNTGQLYF. The DNA read from the CDR3 is TGTGCCAGCAGGCGACTGGGGCCAAACACCGGGCAGCTCTAC.